This TCR beta chain was captured in a study of shared clonotypes between healthy human individuals. General observations from the study: The study found about 5% of naive CD4 clonotypes shared across a few donors.

The ends lost 7 bases at V and 4 bases at J; junction bases unmatched: 10. The CDR3 loop spans 15 amino acids. Germline V gene data show CDR1 as MDHEN and CDR2 as SYDVKM. TCRdb keeps only in-frame clones here, not all; method: immunoSEQ multiplex PCR. The data hold some 1.5 million clones, with about 96% observed a single time. On this clone: Its target is unknown.

The source of this sequence is a man aged 25 to 45 in good health. The gene calls are TRBV28 and TRBJ2-5; TRBD2 agrees at 9 bases. Source material: naive CD4+ T cells sorted from blood. Subset given: CD45RA+ positively selected. DNA of the CDR3: TGTGCCAGCACCGCGGGGGGGGCATTATCAGAGACCCAGTACTTC. Amino acids: CASTAGGALSETQYF.